The 23 T cell receptor beta chains in this list originate from one sample, sequenced in a study of response to subunit inactivated influenza vaccine. TCRdb reprocessed the RT-PCR reads with MiXCR, giving one entry per CDR3 protein. The sample includes under 950,000 distinct CDR3 sequences, roughly 20% seen only once; the top ten take around 9.6%. Here the sequenced sample was PBMCs from blood, taken about 5 days after vaccination. The receptors were gathered from a man over 45 who received an inactivated influenza vaccine.

The rearrangement uses TRBV20-1 and TRBJ2-7; the match to TRBD2 covers 10 bases. CDR1 and CDR2 from the germline V gene are DFQATT and SNEGSKA (reference sequence). There are 13 residues in the CDR3. Trimming cost V 7 bases and J 6 bases; bases outside gene matches: 9. CDR3: CSVELAGLGEQYF. The CDR3 DNA sequence: TGCAGTGTAGAACTAGCGGGGTTGGGCGAGCAGTACTTC.

The J gene is TRBJ2-1, the V gene TRBV7-8; 9 bases line up with TRBD1. The trim removed 1 base at V and 5 bases at J, leaving 3 bases unmatched. The CDR3 runs 15 residues. The germline gives CDR1 SGHVS, CDR2 FQNEAQ. The CDR3 here is CASSLGGTGNNEQFF. CDR3 nucleotide sequence: TGTGCCAGCAGCTTAGGGGGGACAGGGAACAATGAGCAGTTCTTC.

V gene TRBV20-1 combines with J gene TRBJ1-5; TRBD1 aligns across 7 bases. V was clipped by 6 bases and J by 3 bases; unmatched bases: 8. CDR1 and CDR2 (germline): DFQATT, SNEGSKA (reference sequence). This CDR3 is built from 14 residues. CDR3 sequence reads: CSARQGGYNQPQHF. The CDR3, as DNA: TGCAGTGCACGACAGGGCGGATACAATCAGCCCCAGCATTTT.

This sequence joins TRBV12-3 or TRBV12-4 and TRBJ2-7; TRBD1 matches 7 bases. The CDR3 spans 14 residues. V lost 5 bases, J lost 3 bases, and 7 bases stayed unmatched. This CDR3 is CASSQGQEIYEQYF. CDR3 nucleotide sequence: TGTGCCAGCAGTCAAGGACAGGAGATCTACGAGCAGTACTTC.

The chain carries TRBV5-1 and TRBJ2-1, with 7 bases lining up with TRBD1. CDR1 and CDR2 (germline): SGHRS, YFSETQ. The J segment lost 9 bases and the V segment lost 5 bases, leaving 8 bases of the junction unmatched. The length of the CDR3 is 13 residues. CDR3 in amino acids: CASRAGTDTEQFF. The CDR3 nucleotides read TGCGCCAGCAGGGCCGGGACAGACACTGAGCAGTTCTTC.

This clonotype was seen more than once but under ten times. The chain recombines TRBV7-9 with TRBJ1-1; maybe TRBD1 (5 bases). Trimming stripped 1 base from V and 1 base from J, with 7 bases between. The CDR3 runs to 14 residues. Germline loops: CDR1 SEHNR, CDR2 FQNEAQ (reference sequence). CDR3 nucleotides: TGTGCCAGCAGCTTAGAAGGGACGAACACTGAAGCTTTCTTT. It is translated as CASSLEGTNTEAFF.

The rearrangement joins TRBV6-2 or TRBV6-3 to TRBJ2-4; TRBD2 aligns across 8 bases. Losses at the gene ends were 5 bases for V and 2 bases for J; bases not matched to a gene: 17. In germline, CDR1 is MNHEY, CDR2 SVGEGT. This CDR3 contains 19 residues. CDR3 amino acids: CASSKIRSGGPGTKNIQYF. The CDR3 DNA sequence: TGTGCCAGCAGTAAAATCCGGTCGGGAGGGCCTGGAACCAAAAACATTCAGTACTTC.

This clonotype was observed a handful of times. This chain joins TRBV11-2 and TRBJ2-3, with 9 bases matching TRBD2. V was clipped by 4 bases and J by 3 bases; unmatched bases: 14. In germline, CDR1 is SGHAT, CDR2 FQNNGV. This CDR3 is built from 18 residues. CDR3 amino acids: CASSYTGHASGATDTQYF. The CDR3 nucleotides read TGTGCCAGCAGCTACACGGGGCATGCTAGCGGGGCTACAGATACGCAGTATTTT.

The rearrangement uses TRBV6-2 or TRBV6-3 and TRBJ2-7; D is undetermined. Germline lookup yields CDR1 MNHEY and CDR2 SVGEGT. CDR3 length: 11 residues. Trimming pared 8 bases from V and 2 bases from J, leaving 7 bases between. The CDR3 loop reads CASARTYEQYF. As DNA, the CDR3 is TGTGCCAGCGCAAGGACCTACGAGCAGTACTTC.

This clonotype was observed many times. V usage is TRBV7-2 and J usage is TRBJ1-3; 9 bases are shared with TRBD1. Trimming at V came to 1 base and at J to 2 bases, leaving 3 bases not matched to a gene. The germline V gene encodes CDR1 SGHTA and CDR2 FQGNSA. CDR3 size: 16 residues. CDR3 sequence reads: CASSLVGQGTGNTIYF. CDR3 nucleotides: TGTGCCAGCAGCTTAGTTGGACAGGGGACTGGAAACACCATATATTTT. Full variable domain (missing parts from reference TRBV7-2 and TRBJ1-3): GAGVSQSPSNKVTEKGKDVELRCDPISGHTALYWYRQSLGQGLEFLIYFQGNSAPDKSGLPSDRFSAERTGGSVSTLTIQRTQQEDSAVYLCASSLVGQGTGNTIYFGEGSWLTVV.

The chain combines TRBV4-1 with TRBJ2-7, with TRBD2 identical over 8 bases. Germline V gene lookup returns CDR1 MGHRA and CDR2 YSYEKL. The CDR3 consists of 18 residues. With 4 bases clipped from V and 2 bases from J, the junction kept 16 bases outside the gene matches. The CDR3 sequence: CASSPFPPPQRGTYEQYF. The CDR3 nucleotides are TGCGCCAGCAGCCCATTTCCCCCTCCCCAGCGGGGGACCTACGAGCAGTACTTC.

Many counts were recorded for this clonotype. This chain connects TRBV2 to TRBJ2-7, with D perhaps assigned TRBD1 or TRBD2 (6 bases each). Germline V gene lookup returns CDR1 SNHLY and CDR2 FYNNEI. The V end lost 6 bases, the J end lost 4 bases, and 19 bases lay between the germline ends. This CDR3 has 15 amino acids. The CDR3 loop is CASSNPGGREYEQYF. Written as DNA, the CDR3 is TGTGCCAGCAGCAACCCCGGGGGCAGGGAGTACGAGCAGTACTTC.

Written as DNA, the CDR3 is TGTGCCAGCAGCATGACCCTCGATGAGCAGTTCTTC. Protein: CASSMTLDEQFF. The chain employs TRBV7-2 and TRBJ2-1; D is unclear. Trimming pared 5 bases from V and 8 bases from J, leaving 10 bases between. The CDR3 contains 12 residues. Germline CDR1 and CDR2: SGHTA and FQGNSA. The whole variable domain, filled in from reference TRBV7-2 and TRBJ2-1, reads GAGVSQSPSNKVTEKGKDVELRCDPISGHTALYWYRQSLGQGLEFLIYFQGNSAPDKSGLPSDRFSAERTGGSVSTLTIQRTQQEDSAVYLCASSMTLDEQFFGPGTRLTVL.

This clonotype was observed a few times. This rearrangement joins TRBV4-2 to TRBJ2-3, with TRBD2 matching 7 bases. Per germline, CDR1 LGHNA and CDR2 YNFKEQ. The CDR3 covers 16 residues. V trimming: 0 bases; J trimming: 4 bases; junction bases outside the gene matches: 7. DNA of the CDR3: TGTGCCAGCAGCCAAGATTACGGGGGGAGGGCAGATACGCAGTATTTT. This sequence encodes CASSQDYGGRADTQYF.

The chain employs TRBV10-3 and TRBJ1-2, with D perhaps TRBD1 (6 bases). The CDR3 runs to 14 residues. V was clipped by 3 bases and J by 4 bases, with 12 bases between them. Looked up from germline, CDR1 is ENHRY and CDR2 is SYGVKD. CDR3 protein: CAISDPRRGYGYTF. Here the CDR3 DNA reads TGTGCCATCAGTGATCCACGCAGGGGCTATGGCTACACCTTC.

The sample holds a few counts of this clonotype. The chain has TRBV9 and TRBJ2-1; 9 nucleotides align to TRBD1. The CDR3 consists of 16 residues. J was trimmed by 2 bases and V by 4 bases; bases with no gene match: 7. Per the germline V gene, CDR1 is SGDLS and CDR2 is YYNGEE. Here the CDR3 DNA reads TGTGCCAGCAGCCCGCGGACAGGGGCAACCTACAATGAGCAGTTCTTC. It yields the protein CASSPRTGATYNEQFF.

This clonotype occurred a few times. The chain uses TRBV3-1 and TRBJ2-5; maybe TRBD2 (6 bases). The germline gives CDR1 LGHDT, CDR2 YNNKEL (reference sequence). The CDR3 is 14 residues long. V was trimmed by 7 bases and J by 1 base, leaving 13 bases between them. The CDR3 spells CASKSGGAQETQYF. The CDR3 region has the DNA TGTGCCAGCAAGAGTGGAGGGGCCCAAGAGACCCAGTACTTC.

This clonotype showed up just a few times. The chain employs TRBV9 and TRBJ2-3, with D perhaps given as TRBD1 or TRBD2 (5 bases each). The ends were cut back, 6 bases at V and 0 bases at J, with 11 bases in the middle. CDR1 and CDR2 from the germline V gene are SGDLS and YYNGEE. The CDR3 sequence is 14 residues long. CDR3 in DNA: TGTGCCAGCAATCGGGGCGGGAGCACAGATACGCAGTATTTT. Translating it yields CASNRGGSTDTQYF.

The rearrangement links TRBV4-2 to TRBJ2-6; the D gene is possibly TRBD2 (6 bases). This CDR3 is 18 amino acids long. The ends were cut back, 1 base at V and 0 bases at J, with 13 bases in the middle. CDR1 and CDR2 (germline): LGHNA, YNFKEQ. CDR3 DNA: TGTGCCAGCAGCCAAGTTGGAGGGAAACCCTCTGGGGCCAACGTCCTGACTTTC. Protein product: CASSQVGGKPSGANVLTF.

There are a few counts of this clonotype. The chain couples TRBV4-2 to TRBJ2-5; TRBD2 aligns across 9 bases. After removal of 1 base from V and 5 bases from J, the junction contained 8 bases not matched to a gene. The germline V gene has CDR1 LGHNA and CDR2 YNFKEQ. CDR3 size: 16 residues. The CDR3 loop is CASSQGSGRGGETQYF. The DNA for the CDR3 is TGTGCCAGCAGCCAAGGTAGCGGGAGAGGAGGGGAGACCCAGTACTTC.

This clonotype was counted a few times. V and J are TRBV28 and TRBJ2-7; perhaps TRBD1 as D (6 bases). Trimming cost V 6 bases and J 7 bases, with 16 bases left between them. Germline CDR1 reads MDHEN; CDR2 reads SYDVKM. CDR3 size: 13 residues. In DNA form, the CDR3 reads TGTGCCAGCAGACTTCCCGGGACACTTGAGCAGTACTTC. Translation: CASRLPGTLEQYF.

This sequence joins TRBV27 and TRBJ2-7; D possibly uses TRBD1 or TRBD2 (6 bases each). With 6 bases removed from V and 2 bases from J, the gap between germline ends came to 17 bases. Germline lookup yields CDR1 MNHEY and CDR2 SMNVEV (reference sequence). The CDR3 length is 15 residues. This CDR3 is CASRPRQASAYEQYF. CDR3 sequence (DNA): TGTGCCAGCAGACCCCGACAGGCTAGCGCCTACGAGCAGTACTTC.

The chain combines TRBV10-3 with TRBJ1-2; maybe TRBD1 (5 bases). Germline V lookup: CDR1 ENHRY, CDR2 SYGVKD. The V end lost 0 bases, the J end lost 4 bases, and 9 bases lay between the germline ends. CDR3 length equals 14 residues. CDR3 nucleotide sequence: TGTGCCATCAGTGAGTCGGTAGGGACCTATGGCTACACCTTC. It specifies CAISESVGTYGYTF.